The present TCR beta chain was sequenced within a study of blood T cell repertoires in COVID-19. CDR1 SGHTA and CDR2 FQGNSA come from the germline V gene. The CDR3 loop spans 15 amino acids. J gave up 3 bases and V 3 bases, and 3 bases lay outside the gene matches. Clones were sequenced by immunoSEQ multiplex PCR, and TCRdb holds only the in-frame ones, with some missing. The sample includes roughly 280,000 clones, around 86% seen only once; the top ten take less than 4%. The rearrangement uses TRBV7-2 and TRBJ2-3; 10 nucleotides match TRBD2. Sequenced material: peripheral blood. This clonotype was obtained from a man aged 18 to 30 with active or convalescent COVID-19. The chain's CDR3 is CASSFLGLATDTQYF. The CDR3 DNA reads as TGTGCCAGCAGCTTTCTGGGACTAGCGACAGATACGCAGTATTTT.